The 11 T cell receptor beta chains listed next were all sequenced from one sample in a study of glioma-infiltrating T cells after dendritic cell vaccination. TCRdb's copy holds only in-frame clones and misses some; the assay was immunoSEQ multiplex PCR. The data contain about 87,000 clones, 80% to 85% of them seen just once; the ten biggest clones take up around 6.5%. Time point given: after dendritic cell vaccination, including at tumor progression/relapse. The sample here was blood, taken after dendritic cell vaccination. These receptors came from a human donor with glioblastoma.

V and J are TRBV28 and TRBJ1-2, with D tentatively TRBD1 (6 bases). CDR3 length equals 13 residues. Trimming removed 6 bases at V and 9 bases at J, with 17 bases between. Germline loops: CDR1 MDHEN, CDR2 SYDVKM. The CDR3 here is CASRLDRLGSYTF. The CDR3 DNA reads as TGTGCCAGCAGACTAGACAGGTTAGGTAGCTACACCTTC.

V and J are TRBV6-1 and TRBJ1-1; perhaps TRBD1 as D (6 bases). This CDR3 is 13 amino acids long. V lost 6 bases and J lost 4, with 12 bases in between. Germline V gene data show CDR1 as MNHNS and CDR2 as SASEGT. The CDR3 coding sequence is TGTGCCAGCAGCAAGGGGGATATCACTGAAGCTTTCTTT. Translating it yields CASSKGDITEAFF.

This rearrangement joins TRBV4-2 to TRBJ1-5, with D possibly being TRBD1 (5 bases). There are 15 residues in the CDR3. Germline V gene data show CDR1 as LGHNA and CDR2 as YNFKEQ. V lost 1 base and J lost 4, with 11 bases in between. The CDR3 nucleotides are TGTGCCAGCAGCCAAGCCGACAGCTTAAATCAGCCCCAGCATTTT. Translated: CASSQADSLNQPQHF.

The chain combines TRBV6-6 with TRBJ1-5, with 9 positions matching TRBD1. CDR1 is MNHNY, CDR2 SVGAGI, per germline (reference sequence). The CDR3 sequence is 15 residues long. The trim removed 4 bases at V and 5 bases at J, leaving 6 bases unmatched. This CDR3 is CASSLQGQGDQPQHF. Written as DNA, the CDR3 is TGTGCCAGCAGTTTGCAGGGACAGGGAGATCAGCCCCAGCATTTT.

As regards this clone: The sample carries other DNA sequences with the same CDR3. The chain uses TRBV29-1 and TRBJ1-2, with D possibly matching TRBD1 (6 bases). The CDR3 covers 12 residues. The V end lost 0 bases, the J end lost 5 bases, and 7 bases lay between the germline ends. Germline CDR1 is SQVTM and CDR2 is ANQGSEA. CDR3 sequence (DNA): TGCAGCGTTGAAGACAGGGGATATGGCTACACCTTC. This translates into CSVEDRGYGYTF.

The V and J genes are TRBV5-4 and TRBJ1-2; perhaps TRBD1 as D (5 bases). The V and J ends lost 4 bases and 0 bases respectively, with 10 bases between them. Germline V gene data show CDR1 as SGHNT and CDR2 as YYREEE (reference sequence). This CDR3 region has 14 residues. As DNA, the CDR3 is TGTGCCAGCAGCGCAATGACAGCTAACTATGGCTACACCTTC. This encodes CASSAMTANYGYTF.

The chain combines TRBV9 with TRBJ1-1; 7 positions match TRBD1. Per the germline V gene, CDR1 is SGDLS and CDR2 is YYNGEE. The length of the CDR3 is 15 residues. V gave up 0 bases and J gave up 6 bases; unmatched junction bases: 8. The CDR3 sequence is CASSVAGGMSAEAFF. CDR3 nucleotide sequence: TGTGCCAGCAGCGTAGCAGGGGGAATGAGCGCTGAAGCTTTCTTT. The full variable domain, in which reference TRBV9 and TRBJ1-1 provide the parts outside the CDR3, is DSGVTQTPKHLITATGQRVTLRCSPRSGDLSVYWYQQSLDQGLQFLIQYYNGEERAKGNILERFSAQQFPDLHSELNLSSLELGDSALYFCASSVAGGMSAEAFFGQGTRLTVV.

The chain couples TRBV15 to TRBJ1-5; 9 bases are shared with TRBD1. This CDR3 has 15 amino acids. The germline CDR1 and CDR2 sequences are LNHNV and YYDKDF (reference sequence). V trimming: 6 bases; J trimming: 1 base; junction bases outside the gene matches: 4. The CDR3 sequence: CATREGTGSNQPQHF. The CDR3 nucleotides read TGTGCCACCAGAGAGGGGACAGGGAGCAATCAGCCCCAGCATTTT.

The chain is built from TRBV25-1 and TRBJ1-4; 8 nucleotides match TRBD1. J gave up 7 bases and V 8 bases, and 6 bases lay outside the gene matches. The germline CDR1 and CDR2 sequences are MGHDK and SYGVNS. CDR3 length equals 13 residues. The CDR3 nucleotides are TGTGCCAGCTATGGACAGGGTGGTGAAAAACTGTTTTTT. It codes for CASYGQGGEKLFF.

J is TRBJ1-6 and V is TRBV7-2; 7 nucleotides match TRBD1. J lost 5 bases, V lost 4 bases, and 8 bases had no gene match. Germline V gives CDR1 SGHTA, CDR2 FQGNSA. CDR3 length: 16 residues. CDR3 protein: CASSSGQTRDNSPLHF. CDR3 bases: TGTGCCAGCAGCTCGGGACAGACCCGTGATAATTCACCCCTCCACTTT.

This clone came up once. V and J are TRBV9 and TRBJ2-2; TRBD1 might be the D (6 bases). The CDR3 contains 16 residues. The V end was cut by 4 bases, the J end by 1 base, with 14 bases between. Germline assignment: CDR1 SGDLS and CDR2 YYNGEE. CDR3 nucleotide sequence: TGTGCCAGCAGCATCTCCGGGACAATGAACACCGGGGAGCTGTTTTTT. Its translation: CASSISGTMNTGELFF.